This is a list of T cell receptor beta chains from one sample in a study of vaccination effects on CD4 cells after COVID-19. Their antigens are not known. The repertoire was sequenced with immunoSEQ multiplex PCR; TCRdb's copy has only in-frame clones and lacks some. The sample shows tens of thousands of clones, about 76% of them seen only once. The starting material was CD4+ T cells from PBMCs cultured with HCoV-OC43 spike peptides, obtained after COVID-19 vaccination. The receptor source for this set is a human donor who received a COVID-19 vaccine. CDR3s include the opening cysteine and the closing phenylalanine or tryptophan. D genes are given only for firm matches. Part of the rows lack a size; the others show once, few, many or a class for expanded clones.

D gene	clone size	V gene	J gene	CDR3 protein	CDR3 DNA
-	-	TRBV21-1	TRBJ1-1	CASSKLRREAFF	TGTGCCAGCAGCAAACTCCGGAGGGAAGCTTTCTTT
-	-	TRBV30	TRBJ2-6	CAWTELWRTDFSGANVLTF	TGTGCCTGGACGGAATTATGGAGGACAGATTTCTCTGGGGCCAACGTCCTGACTTTC
-	-	TRBV7-9	TRBJ1-1	CASSLDQGRAFF	TGTGCCAGCAGCTTAGATCAAGGCCGGGCTTTCTTT
-	once	TRBV2	TRBJ1-1	CASSEDGNTEAFF	TGTGCCAGCAGTGAAGATGGGAACACTGAAGCTTTCTTT
-	-	TRBV7-2	TRBJ2-5	CASSRPAETQYF	TGTGCCAGCAGCCGGCCAGCTGAGACCCAGTACTTC
-	-	TRBV20-1	TRBJ1-2	CSARQSYGYTF	TGCAGTGCTAGACAGAGTTATGGCTACACCTTC
-	-	TRBV29-1	TRBJ1-1	CSVARGRNTEAFF	TGCAGCGTTGCTAGGGGGAGAAACACTGAAGCTTTCTTT
TRBD2	-	TRBV3-1/TRBV3-2	TRBJ2-7	CASSPGTSFPYEQYF	TGTGCCAGCAGCCCCGGGACTAGTTTCCCCTACGAGCAGTACTTC
-	-	TRBV6-5	TRBJ2-2	CASRTRLGGAGELFF	TGTGCCAGCAGGACCCGATTGGGGGGAGCGGGGGAGCTGTTTTTT
-	once	TRBV24-1	TRBJ1-4	CATSAGGNEKLFF	TGTGCCACCAGTGCGGGGGGAAATGAAAAACTGTTTTTT
-	-	TRBV25-1	TRBJ1-2	CASSELGNGYTF	TGTGCCAGCAGTGAACTAGGGAATGGCTACACCTTC
-	-	TRBV19	TRBJ2-4	CASSIEGGGMNIQYF	TGTGCCAGTAGTATTGAGGGGGGGGGCATGAACATTCAGTACTTC
-	-	TRBV3-1/TRBV3-2	TRBJ1-1	CASSQVRGYTEAFF	TGTGCCAGCAGCCAAGTAAGGGGTTACACTGAAGCTTTCTTT
TRBD1	once	TRBV7-8	TRBJ2-7	CASSPRVIGQGSYEQYF	TGTGCCAGCAGCCCCCGGGTAATTGGACAGGGTTCCTACGAGCAGTACTTC
-	-	TRBV18	TRBJ1-5	CASSPSAGEYADQPQHF	TGTGCCAGCTCACCGTCTGCAGGGGAGTACGCGGATCAGCCCCAGCATTTT
TRBD1	once	TRBV6-5	TRBJ1-5	CASSPDRGSNQPQHF	TGTGCCAGCAGCCCCGACAGGGGTAGCAATCAGCCCCAGCATTTT
TRBD1	-	TRBV28	TRBJ2-5	CASSSGQEETQYF	TGTGCCAGCAGTTCAGGACAGGAAGAGACCCAGTACTTC
TRBD1	-	TRBV5-6	TRBJ1-1	CASSRRTGINTEAFF	TGTGCCAGCAGCCGGCGGACAGGAATTAACACTGAAGCTTTCTTT
-	-	TRBV29-1	TRBJ2-5	CSVEGRPGFQETQYF	TGCAGCGTTGAAGGCCGGCCCGGTTTCCAAGAGACCCAGTACTTC
TRBD1	once	TRBV9	TRBJ1-2	CASSVLSDRNRRYTF	TGTGCCAGCAGCGTCCTCTCGGACAGGAATCGTCGCTACACCTTC
-	few	TRBV6-2/TRBV6-3	TRBJ2-7	CASSYIDRGSSYEQYF	TGTGCCAGCAGTTACATCGACAGAGGGTCTTCCTACGAGCAGTACTTC
-	few	TRBV21-1	TRBJ1-2	CASSKRDSYGYTF	TGTGCCAGCAGCAAAAGGGACAGCTATGGCTACACCTTC